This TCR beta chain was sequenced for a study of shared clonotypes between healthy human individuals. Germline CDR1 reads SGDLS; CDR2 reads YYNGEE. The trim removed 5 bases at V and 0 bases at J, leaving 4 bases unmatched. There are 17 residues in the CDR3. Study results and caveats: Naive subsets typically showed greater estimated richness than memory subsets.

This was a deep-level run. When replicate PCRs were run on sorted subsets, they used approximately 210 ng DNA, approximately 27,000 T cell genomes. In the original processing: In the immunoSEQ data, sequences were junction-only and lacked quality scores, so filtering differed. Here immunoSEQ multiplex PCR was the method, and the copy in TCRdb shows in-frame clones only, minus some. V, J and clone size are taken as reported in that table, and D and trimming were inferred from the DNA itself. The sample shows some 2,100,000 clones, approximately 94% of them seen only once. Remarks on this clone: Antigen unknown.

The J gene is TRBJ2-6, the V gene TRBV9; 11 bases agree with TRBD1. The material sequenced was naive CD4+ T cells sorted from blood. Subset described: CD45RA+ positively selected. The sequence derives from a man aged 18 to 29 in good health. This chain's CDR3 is CASRSGQGASGANVLTF. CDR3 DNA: TGTGCCAGCAGGTCAGGACAGGGGGCCTCTGGGGCCAACGTCCTGACTTTC.